The entry below describes one TCR beta chain. The antigen remains undetermined. One entry per CDR3 protein, called by TCRdb with MiXCR from the PCR reads. This sample has 11,000 to 15,000 distinct CDR3 sequences, with 69% found just once. CDR3 length equals 13 residues. From germline, CDR1 is SNHLY and CDR2 FYNNEI. Unmatched junction bases numbered 5, after V lost 10 bases and J lost 8 bases. The source of the sample is a study of vaccination and CD4 T cells after COVID-19. Looking at the study overall: Every participant was given two doses of BNT162b2 or mRNA-1273 vaccine. Study-level results: Median SARS-CoV-2-reactive clonotype numbers went from roughly 19 to 38; this increase was not significant.

J is TRBJ1-6 and V is TRBV2, with TRBD1 matching over 10 bases. The TCR comes from a human donor who had recovered from COVID-19. The sequencing here drew on CD4+ T cells from blood, taken after SARS-CoV-2 vaccination. Here the CDR3 reads CATGTGDYSPLHF. The CDR3 coding sequence is TGTGCCACCGGGACAGGGGACTATTCACCCCTCCACTTT.